This TCR beta chain was sequenced for a study of response to subunit inactivated influenza vaccine. Study-level results: Seasonal influenza vaccination, on each occasion, was suggested by the authors to recruit few new T cells.

On this clonotype: The antigen is unknown.

TCRdb called the RT-PCR reads again in MiXCR, with one record for every CDR3 protein. Here the sample spans under 750,000 distinct CDR3 sequences, about 12% being singletons. V lost 11 bases, J lost 1 base, and 20 bases lay in between. Germline assignment: CDR1 LGHDT and CDR2 YNNKEL (reference sequence). The CDR3 contains 15 residues. The chain couples TRBV3-1 to TRBJ2-5; D is tentatively TRBD1 or TRBD2 (5 bases each). The specimen was PBMCs from blood, collected on the day of vaccination. The sequence derives from a man aged 45 to 65 who received an inactivated influenza vaccine. Here the CDR3 DNA reads TGTGCCTCCACCACCCGACGGGGCCTCCAAGAGACCCAGTACTTC. It yields the protein CASTTRRGLQETQYF.